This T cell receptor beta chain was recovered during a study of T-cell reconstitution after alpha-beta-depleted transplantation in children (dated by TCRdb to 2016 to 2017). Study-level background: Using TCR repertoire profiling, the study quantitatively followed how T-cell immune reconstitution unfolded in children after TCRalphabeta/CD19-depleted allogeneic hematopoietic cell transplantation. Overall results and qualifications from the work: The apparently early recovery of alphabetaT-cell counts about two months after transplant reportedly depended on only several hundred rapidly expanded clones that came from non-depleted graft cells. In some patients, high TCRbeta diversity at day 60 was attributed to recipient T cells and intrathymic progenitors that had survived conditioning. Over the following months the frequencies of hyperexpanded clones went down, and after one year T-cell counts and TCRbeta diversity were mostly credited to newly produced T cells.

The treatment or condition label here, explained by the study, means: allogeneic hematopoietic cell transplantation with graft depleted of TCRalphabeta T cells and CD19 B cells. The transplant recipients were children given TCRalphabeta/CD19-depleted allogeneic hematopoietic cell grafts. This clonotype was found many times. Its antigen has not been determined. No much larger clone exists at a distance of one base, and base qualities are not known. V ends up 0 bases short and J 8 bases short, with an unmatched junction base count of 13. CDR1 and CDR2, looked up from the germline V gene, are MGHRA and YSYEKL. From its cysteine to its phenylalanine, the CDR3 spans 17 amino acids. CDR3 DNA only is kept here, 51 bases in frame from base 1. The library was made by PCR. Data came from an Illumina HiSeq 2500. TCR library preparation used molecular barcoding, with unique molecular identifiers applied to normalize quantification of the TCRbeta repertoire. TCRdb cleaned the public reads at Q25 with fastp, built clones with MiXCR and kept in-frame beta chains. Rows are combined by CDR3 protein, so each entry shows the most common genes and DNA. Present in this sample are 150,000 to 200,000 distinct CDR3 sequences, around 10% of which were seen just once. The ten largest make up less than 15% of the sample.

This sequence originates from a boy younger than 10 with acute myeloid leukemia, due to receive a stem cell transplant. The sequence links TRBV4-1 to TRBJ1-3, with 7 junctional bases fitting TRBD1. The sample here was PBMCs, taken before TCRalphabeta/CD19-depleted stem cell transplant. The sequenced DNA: TGCGCCAGCAGCCAAGATTGGGGGCAGGGGGAGGTTTACACCATATATTTT. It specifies CASSQDWGQGEVYTIYF.